One and the same sample provided the 21 T cell receptor beta chains below, sequenced in a study of cytomegalovirus exposure and HLA in healthy donors. A multiplex PCR was run with 60 Vbeta primers and 13 Jbeta primers. Measured with immunoSEQ multiplex PCR; TCRdb has only the in-frame clones, and not every one. Of 200,000 or so clones in the sample, roughly four fifths were seen once. Sequencing was performed on PBMCs. All receptors come from a woman under 30 in good health and CMV-seropositive.

This clone has more than one count but fewer than ten. The V call is TRBV11-3, the J call TRBJ2-4; tentatively, D is TRBD2 (5 bases). Deletions cut 1 base from V and 8 bases from J, with 18 bases between. The length of the CDR3 is 16 residues. Germline CDR1 and CDR2: SGHNT and YENEEA. The CDR3 sequence is CASSLGSRVMDDIQYF. The CDR3 coding sequence is TGTGCCAGCAGCTTAGGCTCGCGGGTAATGGACGACATTCAGTACTTC. Using reference TRBV11-3 and TRBJ2-4 for the parts outside the CDR3, the full variable domain is EAGVVQSPRYKIIEKKQPVAFWCNPISGHNTLYWYLQNLGQGPELLIRYENEEAVDDSQLPKDRFSAERLKGVDSTLKIQPAELGDSAVYLCASSLGSRVMDDIQYFGAGTRLSVL.

V and J are TRBV15 and TRBJ1-2; D is perhaps TRBD1 (6 bases). Germline V lookup: CDR1 LNHNV, CDR2 YYDKDF (reference sequence). This CDR3 comprises 15 residues. The V gene lost 4 bases and the J gene lost 4 bases, with 16 bases spanning the gap. The CDR3 sequence: CATSKGRGASYGYTF. The CDR3 region has the DNA TGTGCCACCAGCAAAGGCAGGGGCGCTTCCTATGGCTACACCTTC.

The chain has TRBV6-6 and TRBJ2-1; 8 nucleotides match TRBD1. Germline trimming cut 5 bases from V and 5 bases from J; bases unmatched to any gene: 8. CDR1 MNHNY and CDR2 SVGAGI come from the germline V gene (reference sequence). There are 15 residues in the CDR3. CDR3 residues: CASSNPGQEHNEQFF. The CDR3, as DNA: TGTGCCAGCAGTAACCCGGGACAGGAGCACAATGAGCAGTTCTTC.

This chain connects TRBV11-2 to TRBJ2-7; 9 bases are shared with TRBD1. Germline V gives CDR1 SGHAT, CDR2 FQNNGV. Germline trimming cut 4 bases from V and 2 bases from J; bases unmatched to any gene: 3. The CDR3 consists of 14 residues. CDR3 sequence (DNA): TGTGCCAGCAGCTACGGGACAGGGACCTACGAGCAGTACTTC. It is translated as CASSYGTGTYEQYF.

Remarks on this clone: The sample holds other DNA sequences that translate to the same CDR3. The V call is TRBV9, the J call TRBJ1-2; weak D call: TRBD1 (5 bases). The CDR3 runs 15 residues. Trimming cost V 0 bases and J 3 bases, with 12 bases left between them. Germline-derived CDR1 and CDR2 are SGDLS and YYNGEE. The CDR3 here is CASSVGRGWDYGYTF. DNA of the CDR3: TGTGCCAGCAGCGTAGGAAGGGGCTGGGACTATGGCTACACCTTC.

This clone came up a few times. The chain is built from TRBV28 and TRBJ1-6; D is uncertain. CDR3 length: 15 amino acids. V was pared by 6 bases and J by 14 bases, with 23 bases between. Germline V gives CDR1 MDHEN, CDR2 SYDVKM. For the CDR3, the DNA is TGTGCCAGCAGCTTTCGAGGGAGCCCGAGGGAGGCCCTCCACTTT. It is translated as CASSFRGSPREALHF.

The chain uses TRBV7-9 and TRBJ1-2, with 9 bases fitting TRBD1. The germline V gene encodes CDR1 SEHNR and CDR2 FQNEAQ (reference sequence). The CDR3 totals 17 residues. V trimming: 5 bases; J trimming: 4 bases; junction bases outside the gene matches: 14. The CDR3 nucleotides read TGTGCCAGCAGCCACGACGGGTGGCGGGACAGGGCCTATGGCTACACCTTC. Its protein is CASSHDGWRDRAYGYTF.

The chain uses TRBV12-5 and TRBJ1-1; no reliable D call. The CDR3 totals 13 residues. Trimming removed 5 bases from V and 1 base from J, with 8 bases in between. Per the germline V gene, CDR1 is LGHNT and CDR2 is FRNRAP. CDR3 amino acids: CASGSNTNTEAFF. In DNA, the CDR3 is TGTGCTAGTGGTAGTAACACGAACACTGAAGCTTTCTTT.

This clone was observed a few times. The CDR3 region is CAWAAGGGSTDTQYF. The CDR3, as DNA: TGTGCCTGGGCCGCGGGGGGTGGAAGCACAGATACGCAGTATTTT. This chain uses TRBV30 with TRBJ2-3; 8 bases fit TRBD2. V lost 5 bases and J lost 0; bases outside the gene matches: 7. Germline-derived CDR1 and CDR2 are GTSNPN and SVGIG (reference sequence). This CDR3 contains 15 residues.

The chain uses TRBV25-1 and TRBJ1-1; TRBD1 agrees at 11 bases. Germline V gene sequence: CDR1 MGHDK, CDR2 SYGVNS. The CDR3 loop spans 16 amino acids. The V gene end was trimmed by 5 bases and the J gene end by 6 bases; junction bases not matched to a gene: 11. CDR3 loop: CASSNPGQGVNSEAFF. The DNA of the CDR3 is TGTGCCAGCAGTAACCCGGGACAGGGGGTTAACTCTGAAGCTTTCTTT. Full variable domain (rest looked up from reference TRBV25-1 and TRBJ1-1): EADIYQTPRYLVIGTGKKITLECSQTMGHDKMYWYQQDPGMELHLIHYSYGVNSTEKGDLSSESTVSRIRTEHFPLTLESARPSHTSQYLCASSNPGQGVNSEAFFGQGTRLTVV.

V is TRBV5-1 and J is TRBJ2-7; D may be TRBD1 (6 bases). Germline CDR1 and CDR2: SGHRS and YFSETQ. The V gene lost 2 bases and the J gene lost 3 bases, with 15 bases spanning the gap. This CDR3 region has 15 residues. The CDR3 loop is CASSFLGALIYEQYF. CDR3 nucleotide sequence: TGCGCCAGCAGCTTTTTGGGGGCCCTGATCTACGAGCAGTACTTC. Combining the CDR3 with reference TRBV5-1 and TRBJ2-7 gives the whole variable domain KAGVTQTPRYLIKTRGQQVTLSCSPISGHRSVSWYQQTPGQGLQFLFEYFSETQRNKGNFPGRFSGRQFSNSRSEMNVSTLELGDSALYLCASSFLGALIYEQYFGPGTRLTVT.

This chain links TRBV7-2 with TRBJ2-3; 10 bases are shared with TRBD1. Trimming at V came to 4 bases and at J to 4 bases, leaving 5 bases not matched to a gene. Germline-derived CDR1 and CDR2 are SGHTA and FQGNSA. CDR3 length equals 15 residues. The CDR3 loop reads CASSSRDRGPDTQYF. CDR3 DNA: TGTGCCAGCAGCTCCCGGGACAGGGGTCCAGATACGCAGTATTTT.

The J gene is TRBJ2-3, the V gene TRBV11-3; no clear D gene. The CDR3 consists of 13 residues. Germline lookup yields CDR1 SGHNT and CDR2 YENEEA. The V end lost 5 bases, the J end lost 11 bases, and 17 bases lay between the germline ends. This chain's CDR3 is CASSPDAADLQYF. As DNA, the CDR3 is TGTGCCAGCAGCCCCGATGCAGCAGACTTGCAGTATTTT. Complete variable domain (other parts from reference TRBV11-3 and TRBJ2-3): EAGVVQSPRYKIIEKKQPVAFWCNPISGHNTLYWYLQNLGQGPELLIRYENEEAVDDSQLPKDRFSAERLKGVDSTLKIQPAELGDSAVYLCASSPDAADLQYFGPGTRLTVL.

The rearrangement joins TRBV7-2 to TRBJ2-2; no definite D call. Germline CDR1 and CDR2: SGHTA and FQGNSA. Trimming shortened V by 1 base and J by 3 bases, and 6 bases separated the two germline ends. The CDR3 totals 14 residues. The CDR3 nucleotides read TGTGCCAGCAGCTTAGGTATAGACACCGGGGAGCTGTTTTTT. It is translated as CASSLGIDTGELFF.

This clone was counted a few times. This CDR3 reads CASSTDDRGLYGYTF. The CDR3 DNA sequence: TGTGCCAGTAGTACCGACGACAGGGGACTCTATGGCTACACCTTC. The rearrangement uses TRBV19 and TRBJ1-2; 8 bases agree with TRBD1. The germline V gene has CDR1 LNHDA and CDR2 SQIVND (reference sequence). V was clipped by 4 bases and J by 4 bases; unmatched bases: 8. The CDR3 spans 15 residues.

The chain couples TRBV28 to TRBJ2-4; the match to TRBD2 covers 12 bases. The CDR3 extends over 17 amino acids. Trimming took 6 bases from V and 0 from J; bases not matched to a gene: 6. Germline CDR1 MDHEN, CDR2 SYDVKM. The CDR3 loop is CASSQTSGGLAKNIQYF. The CDR3 DNA sequence: TGTGCCAGCAGCCAAACTAGCGGGGGGCTAGCCAAAAACATTCAGTACTTC.

The V call is TRBV7-8, the J call TRBJ1-2; perhaps TRBD1 as D (5 bases). Germline assignment: CDR1 SGHVS and CDR2 FQNEAQ. Between the trimmed V and J ends, which lost 0 bases and 5 bases, there was a span of 10 bases. This CDR3 spans 14 amino acids. The CDR3 protein is CASSLAQGQYGYTF. CDR3 DNA: TGTGCCAGCAGCTTAGCGCAGGGCCAGTATGGCTACACCTTC. Full variable domain (remainder filled in from reference TRBV7-8 and TRBJ1-2): GAGVSQSPRYKVAKRGQDVALRCDPISGHVSLFWYQQALGQGPEFLTYFQNEAQLDKSGLPSDRFFAERPEGSVSTLKIQRTQQEDSAVYLCASSLAQGQYGYTFGSGTRLTVV.

The chain combines TRBV18 with TRBJ2-5; D perhaps matches TRBD2 (6 bases). Trimming shortened V by 5 bases and J by 1 base, and 8 bases separated the two germline ends. Per the germline V gene, CDR1 is KGHSH and CDR2 is LQKENI. CDR3 size: 13 residues. CDR3 loop: CASSSGVQETQYF. In DNA form, the CDR3 reads TGTGCCAGCTCATCGGGAGTCCAAGAGACCCAGTACTTC.

This clone was recorded once. The chain links TRBV7-9 to TRBJ2-5, with 9 bases that match TRBD1. The CDR3 is 15 amino acids. Germline-derived CDR1 and CDR2 are SEHNR and FQNEAQ (reference sequence). Trimming at V came to 2 bases and at J to 5 bases, leaving 6 bases not matched to a gene. Here the CDR3 reads CASSLWDRDSETQYF. CDR3 DNA: TGTGCCAGCAGCTTATGGGACAGGGATTCGGAGACCCAGTACTTC.

The V call is TRBV6-1, the J call TRBJ2-3, with 8 bases that match TRBD2. The CDR3 extends over 16 amino acids. With 1 base clipped from V and 5 bases from J, the junction kept 8 bases outside the gene matches. Germline V gives CDR1 MNHNS, CDR2 SASEGT. The CDR3 coding sequence is TGTGCCAGCAGTGAAGGGGCGGGGGGCCGTGGAGATACGCAGTATTTT. It codes for CASSEGAGGRGDTQYF.

The CDR3 loop is CASTSSEGAPGEQYF. CDR3 DNA sequence: TGTGCCAGCACCTCTTCCGAGGGGGCGCCGGGCGAGCAGTACTTC. The chain links TRBV28 to TRBJ2-7; 7 bases agree with TRBD1. The CDR3 length is 15 residues. The V segment lost 7 bases and the J segment 6 bases; nucleotides outside the gene matches: 15. Germline V gene sequence: CDR1 MDHEN, CDR2 SYDVKM.